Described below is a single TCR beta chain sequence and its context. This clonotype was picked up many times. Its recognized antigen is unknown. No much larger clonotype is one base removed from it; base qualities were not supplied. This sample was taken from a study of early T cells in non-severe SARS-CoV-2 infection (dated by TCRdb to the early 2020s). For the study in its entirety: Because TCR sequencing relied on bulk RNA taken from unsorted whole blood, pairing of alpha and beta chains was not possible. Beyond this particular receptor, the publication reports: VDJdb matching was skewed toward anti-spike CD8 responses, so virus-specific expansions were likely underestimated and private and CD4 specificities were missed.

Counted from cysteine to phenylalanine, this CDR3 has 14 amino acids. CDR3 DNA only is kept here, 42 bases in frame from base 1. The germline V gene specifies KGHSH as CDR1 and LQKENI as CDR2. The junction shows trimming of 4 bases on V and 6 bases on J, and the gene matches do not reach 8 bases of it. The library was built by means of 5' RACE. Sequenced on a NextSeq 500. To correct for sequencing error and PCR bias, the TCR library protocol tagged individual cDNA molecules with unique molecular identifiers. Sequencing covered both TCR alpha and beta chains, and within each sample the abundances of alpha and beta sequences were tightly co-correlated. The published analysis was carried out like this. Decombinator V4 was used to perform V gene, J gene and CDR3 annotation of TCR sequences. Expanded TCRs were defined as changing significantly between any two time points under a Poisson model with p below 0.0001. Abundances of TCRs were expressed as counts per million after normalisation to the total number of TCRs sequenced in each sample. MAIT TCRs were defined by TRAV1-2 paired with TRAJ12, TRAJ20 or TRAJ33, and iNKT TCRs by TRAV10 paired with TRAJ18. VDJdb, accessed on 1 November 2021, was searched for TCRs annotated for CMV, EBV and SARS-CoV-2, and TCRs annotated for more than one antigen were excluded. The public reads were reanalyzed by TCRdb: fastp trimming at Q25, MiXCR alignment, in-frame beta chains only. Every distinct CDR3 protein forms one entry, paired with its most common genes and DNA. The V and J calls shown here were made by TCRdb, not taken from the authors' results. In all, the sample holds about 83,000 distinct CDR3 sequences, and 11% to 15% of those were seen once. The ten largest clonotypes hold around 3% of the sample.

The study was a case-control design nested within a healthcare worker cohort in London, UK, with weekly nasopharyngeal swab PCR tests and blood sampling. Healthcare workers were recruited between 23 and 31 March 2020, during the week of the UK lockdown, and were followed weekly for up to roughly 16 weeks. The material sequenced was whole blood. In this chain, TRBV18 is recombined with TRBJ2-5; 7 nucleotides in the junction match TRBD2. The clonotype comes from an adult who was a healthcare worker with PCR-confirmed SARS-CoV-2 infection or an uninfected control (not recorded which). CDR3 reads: CASSLPGLIQTQYF. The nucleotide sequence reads TGTGCCAGCTCACTCCCGGGACTAATACAGACCCAGTACTTC.